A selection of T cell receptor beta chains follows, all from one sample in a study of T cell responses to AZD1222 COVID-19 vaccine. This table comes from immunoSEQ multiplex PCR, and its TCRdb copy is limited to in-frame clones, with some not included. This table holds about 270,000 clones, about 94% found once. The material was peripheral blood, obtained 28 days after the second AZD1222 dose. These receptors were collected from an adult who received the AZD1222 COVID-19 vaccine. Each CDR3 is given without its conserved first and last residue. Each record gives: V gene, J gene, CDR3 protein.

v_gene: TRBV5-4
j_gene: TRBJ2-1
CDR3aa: ASSLTLGLSLNEQF

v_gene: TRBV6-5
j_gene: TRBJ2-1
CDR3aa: ASSSGVEQF

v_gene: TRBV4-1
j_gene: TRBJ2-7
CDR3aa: ASSDREDYEQY

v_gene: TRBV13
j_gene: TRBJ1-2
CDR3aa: ASSSGRGGGYT

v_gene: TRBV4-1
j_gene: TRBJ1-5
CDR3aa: ASSQDFNQPQH

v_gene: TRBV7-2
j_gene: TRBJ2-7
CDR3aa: ASSLGPDREQY

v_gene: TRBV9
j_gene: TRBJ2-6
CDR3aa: ASSARDTRSGANVLT

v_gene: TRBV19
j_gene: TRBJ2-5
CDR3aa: ASSATGEETQY

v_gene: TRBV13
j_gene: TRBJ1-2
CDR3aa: ASSARDRVGYT

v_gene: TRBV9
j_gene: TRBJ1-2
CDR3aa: ASRDGPEANYGYT

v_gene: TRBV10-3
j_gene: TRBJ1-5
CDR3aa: AIKDQANQPQH

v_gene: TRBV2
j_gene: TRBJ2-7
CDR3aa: ASSERAPLSF

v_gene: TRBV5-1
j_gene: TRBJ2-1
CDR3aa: ASSLQVSSYNEQF